Below are 17 T cell receptor beta chains sequenced from a single sample in a study of cytomegalovirus exposure and HLA in healthy donors. Amplification used 60 Vbeta primers and 13 Jbeta primers. Repertoires were generated with immunoSEQ multiplex PCR, while TCRdb's copy carries only in-frame clones and drops some. Of roughly 69,000 clones in the sample, about 75% were seen once. Sequencing used PBMCs. The receptors were sampled from a man younger than 35 in good health and CMV-seronegative.

V is TRBV6-8 and J is TRBJ2-7; the D gene is possibly TRBD2 (6 bases). Germline V gives CDR1 MNHGY, CDR2 SAAAGT. The V end lost 8 bases, the J end lost 7 bases, and 18 bases lay between the germline ends. This CDR3 contains 13 residues. The CDR3 sequence is CASLPPPGVEQYV. Here the CDR3 DNA reads TGTGCCAGCCTACCCCCCCCGGGAGTTGAGCAGTACGTC.

This clone was seen a handful of times. V and J are TRBV28 and TRBJ1-4; 9 bases fit TRBD1. The CDR3 loop spans 15 amino acids. Germline V gives CDR1 MDHEN, CDR2 SYDVKM. Germline trimming cut 6 bases from V and 4 bases from J; bases unmatched to any gene: 6. CDR3 DNA: TGTGCCAGCAGACCTAACAGGGGGCGTAATGAAAAACTGTTTTTT. Translating gives CASRPNRGRNEKLFF.

V usage is TRBV9 and J usage is TRBJ1-4; possibly TRBD1 for D (6 bases). The germline V gene has CDR1 SGDLS and CDR2 YYNGEE. The CDR3 is 13 amino acids. V lost 3 bases and J lost 3, with 6 bases in between. The CDR3, as DNA: TGTGCCAGCAGCGACAGGGCTAATGAAAAACTGTTTTTT. It encodes CASSDRANEKLFF. Full variable domain (outside the CDR3, taken from reference TRBV9 and TRBJ1-4): DSGVTQTPKHLITATGQRVTLRCSPRSGDLSVYWYQQSLDQGLQFLIQYYNGEERAKGNILERFSAQQFPDLHSELNLSSLELGDSALYFCASSDRANEKLFFGSGTQLSVL.

This chain joins TRBV6-6 and TRBJ2-5; TRBD1 matches at 9 bases. The DNA matches TRBJ2-7 better at its end, which makes the J call doubtful. The CDR3 covers 14 residues. Per germline, CDR1 MNHNY and CDR2 SVGAGI (reference sequence). This chain's CDR3 is CASSFGQGSYEQYF. CDR3 nucleotide sequence: TGTGCCAGCAGTTTTGGACAGGGGTCCTACGAGCAGTACTTC.

The J gene is TRBJ2-5, the V gene TRBV6-1; D is perhaps TRBD2 (6 bases). Deletions cut 6 bases from V and 5 bases from J, with 16 bases between. From germline, CDR1 is MNHNS and CDR2 SASEGT. The CDR3 is made up of 14 amino acids. CDR3 in DNA: TGTGCCAGCAGGACCACCGGAGGGGCGGAGACCCAGTACTTC. The encoded protein is CASRTTGGAETQYF.

This rearrangement joins TRBV19 to TRBJ2-2; a weak D match, TRBD1 (6 bases). The CDR3 spans 14 residues. The germline V gene has CDR1 LNHDA and CDR2 SQIVND (reference sequence). Trimming shortened V by 3 bases and J by 6 bases, and 11 bases separated the two germline ends. The CDR3 DNA reads as TGTGCCAGTAGTATCCAACAGGGATCCGGGGAGCTGTTTTTT. Its translation is CASSIQQGSGELFF. The complete variable domain, with remaining parts taken from reference TRBV19 and TRBJ2-2, reads DGGITQSPKYLFRKEGQNVTLSCEQNLNHDAMYWYRQDPGQGLRLIYYSQIVNDFQKGDIAEGYSVSREKKESFPLTVTSAQKNPTAFYLCASSIQQGSGELFFGEGSRLTVL.

This chain joins TRBV2 and TRBJ2-7; TRBD1 agrees at 7 bases. Germline V gives CDR1 SNHLY, CDR2 FYNNEI. The CDR3 totals 13 residues. The V segment lost 4 bases and the J segment 6 bases; nucleotides outside the gene matches: 6. In DNA form, the CDR3 reads TGTGCCAGCAGTGCAACGACAGGGTCCGAGCAGTACGTC. This sequence encodes CASSATTGSEQYV.

The V gene is TRBV30, the J gene TRBJ1-6; D remains ambiguous. Germline loops: CDR1 GTSNPN, CDR2 SVGIG (reference sequence). Deletions cut 6 bases from V and 6 bases from J, with 12 bases between. The length of the CDR3 is 13 residues. CDR3 protein: CACGDFGNSPLHF. The CDR3 DNA follows: TGTGCCTGCGGGGATTTCGGTAATTCACCCCTCCACTTT. The complete variable domain, with remaining parts taken from reference TRBV30 and TRBJ1-6, reads SQTIHQWPATLVQPVGSPLSLECTVEGTSNPNLYWYRQAAGRGLQLLFYSVGIGQISSEVPQNLSASRPQDRQFILSSKKLLLSDSGFYLCACGDFGNSPLHFGNGTRLTVT.

The J gene is TRBJ2-1, the V gene TRBV7-6, with 12 bases aligning to TRBD2. The germline gives CDR1 SGHVS, CDR2 FNYEAQ. Germline trimming cut 5 bases from V and 2 bases from J; bases unmatched to any gene: 7. The CDR3 spans 17 residues. The DNA of the CDR3 is TGTGCCAGCAGCCCCACTAGCGGGGGGTCCGCCTACAATGAGCAGTTCTTC. Translated, it gives CASSPTSGGSAYNEQFF.

The V call is TRBV6-5, the J call TRBJ2-5; D possibly corresponds to TRBD1 (6 bases). Germline-derived CDR1 and CDR2 are MNHEY and SVGAGI. The ends were cut back, 2 bases at V and 3 bases at J, with 10 bases in the middle. The CDR3 runs to 14 residues. The CDR3 loop is CASSYGQRKETQYF. The CDR3 DNA is TGTGCCAGCAGTTACGGACAGCGTAAAGAGACCCAGTACTTC.

The chain uses TRBV7-6 and TRBJ2-3; possible D gene TRBD2, 7 bases. Germline lookup yields CDR1 SGHVS and CDR2 FNYEAQ. The CDR3 contains 16 residues. V shed 5 bases and J shed 0 bases, with 15 bases lying between them. CDR3 sequence: CASSLGGRSSTDTQYF. The DNA for the CDR3 is TGTGCCAGCAGCCTGGGGGGGCGTTCTAGCACAGATACGCAGTATTTT. The whole variable domain, filled in from reference TRBV7-6 and TRBJ2-3, reads GAGVSQSPRYKVTKRGQDVALRCDPISGHVSLYWYRQALGQGPEFLTYFNYEAQQDKSGLPNDRFSAERPEGSISTLTIQRTEQRDSAMYRCASSLGGRSSTDTQYFGPGTRLTVL.

This clone occurred a few times. This chain links TRBV10-1 with TRBJ1-1; D is uncertain. This CDR3 region has 10 residues. V was pared by 4 bases and J by 7 bases, with 4 bases between. CDR1 WNHNN and CDR2 SYGVQD come from the germline V gene (reference sequence). The CDR3 sequence: CASSGREAFF. As DNA, the CDR3 is TGCGCCAGCAGTGGTCGTGAAGCTTTCTTT.

This sequence joins TRBV11-1 and TRBJ1-1; TRBD1 is a possible D gene (6 bases). The CDR3 covers 14 residues. V was cut by 4 bases and J by 2 bases, with 11 bases left in between. The germline V gene has CDR1 SGHAT and CDR2 FQDESV (reference sequence). The DNA for the CDR3 is TGTGCCAGCAGCTCAGACAGGACCAACACTGAAGCTTTCTTT. Translating gives CASSSDRTNTEAFF.

The genes are TRBV12-5 and TRBJ2-1, with 8 bases that match TRBD1. The V segment lost 3 bases and the J segment 5 bases; nucleotides outside the gene matches: 12. From germline, CDR1 is LGHNT and CDR2 FRNRAP. This CDR3 has 17 amino acids. In nucleotides, the CDR3 is TGTGCTAGTGGTTTTGCCCTTCTACAGGGGGATAACAATGAGCAGTTCTTC. Residues: CASGFALLQGDNNEQFF.

The genes are TRBV27 and TRBJ1-1; unclear D gene. The length of the CDR3 is 14 residues. V shed 4 bases and J shed 1 base, with 10 bases lying between them. Germline V CDR1 and CDR2: MNHEY, SMNVEV (reference sequence). CDR3 bases: TGTGCCAGCAGTTGGGCGCACACGAACACTGAAGCTTTCTTT. Translation gives CASSWAHTNTEAFF.

The chain is built from TRBV5-1 and TRBJ2-1; 15 bases are shared with TRBD2. The CDR3 is 15 amino acids. Germline CDR1 reads SGHRS; CDR2 reads YFSETQ. V shed 5 bases and J 8 bases; nucleotides not matched to a gene: 5. CDR3 protein: CASRLGLAGGDEQFF. The CDR3 DNA sequence: TGCGCCAGCAGGTTAGGACTAGCGGGGGGGGATGAGCAGTTCTTC.

The count of this clone is one. V and J are TRBV18 and TRBJ2-7; 8 bases match TRBD2. The trim removed 2 bases at V and 2 bases at J, leaving 5 bases unmatched. Germline V gives CDR1 KGHSH, CDR2 LQKENI. There are 15 residues in the CDR3. CDR3 region: CASSPEAGATYEQYF. CDR3 nucleotide sequence: TGTGCCAGCTCACCAGAAGCGGGGGCTACCTACGAGCAGTACTTC.